A selection of T cell receptor beta chains follows, all from one sample in a study of blood T cell repertoires in COVID-19. Produced via immunoSEQ multiplex PCR; TCRdb's table is partial and in-frame only. The sample lists 84,000 or so clones; about 83% were seen once. The material sequenced was peripheral blood. Every receptor here comes from a man at least 80 years old with active or convalescent COVID-19. The CDR3 runs from the conserved cysteine through the conserved F or W. D genes are given only for firm matches. Clone sizes are given selectively: once, few, many, or a class where the clone is expanded.

d_gene,v_gene,len,j_gene,abundance,CDR3nt,CDR3aa
.,TRBV5-5,12,TRBJ1-2,.,TGTGCCAGCAGCTTTCAGGGCTATGGCTACACCTTC,CASSFQGYGYTF
TRBD2,TRBV4-2,16,TRBJ2-5,once,TGTGCCAGCAGCCCGGGGACTAGCGGGATTTTTGAGACCCAGTACTTC,CASSPGTSGIFETQYF
.,TRBV5-4,15,TRBJ1-2,.,TGTGCCAGCAGCTTGGGCTCGGAGGGAAACTATGGCTACACCTTC,CASSLGSEGNYGYTF
.,TRBV6-6,13,TRBJ1-1,.,TGTGCCAGCAGTTCCCGCAGGAACACTGAAGCTTTCTTT,CASSSRRNTEAFF
TRBD1,TRBV2,15,TRBJ1-2,few,TGTGCCAGCAGAGACTTGACAGGGGGCGTTGTTGGCTACACCTTC,CASRDLTGGVVGYTF
TRBD1,TRBV28,14,TRBJ1-1,.,TGTGCCAGCAGCCCCGGGACAGGGGGCACTGAAGCTTTCTTT,CASSPGTGGTEAFF
TRBD1,TRBV7-9,15,TRBJ2-7,.,TGTGCCAGCAGCTTAGGGACAGGGGGTCCCTACGAGCAGTACTTC,CASSLGTGGPYEQYF
TRBD1,TRBV6-5,15,TRBJ2-3,.,TGTGCCAGCAGTTACGACAGGGTACCCACAGATACGCAGTATTTT,CASSYDRVPTDTQYF
.,TRBV4-1,15,TRBJ1-2,.,TGCGCCAGCAGCAACCCGACACGTGCTAACTATGGCTACACCTTC,CASSNPTRANYGYTF
TRBD2,TRBV28,15,TRBJ2-5,.,TGTGCCAGCAGTTTATACCCGGCGGGGGGAGAGACCCAGTACTTC,CASSLYPAGGETQYF
.,TRBV10-2,13,TRBJ1-4,.,TGCGCCAGCAGTGGTAGATCCAATGAAAAACTGTTTTTT,CASSGRSNEKLFF
TRBD2,TRBV6-5,15,TRBJ2-2,.,TGTGCCAGCAGTTACGGCGGGAGGGCCAGCGGGGAGCTGTTTTTT,CASSYGGRASGELFF
TRBD1,TRBV7-2,16,TRBJ1-2,.,TGTGCCAGCACCCACCCCGGGGGACAGACCGCCTATGGCTACACCTTC,CASTHPGGQTAYGYTF
.,TRBV12-3/TRBV12-4,13,TRBJ1-5,.,TGTGCCAGCAGCACAGGTCACAATCAGCCCCAGCATTTT,CASSTGHNQPQHF
.,TRBV7-9,12,TRBJ1-4,.,TGTGCCAGCAGCTACTGGCGGGAAAAACTGTTTTTT,CASSYWREKLFF
.,TRBV5-6,15,TRBJ2-1,.,TGTGCCAGCAGCCCTGATCTAGTACGAAACAATGAGCAGTTCTTC,CASSPDLVRNNEQFF
TRBD1,TRBV5-4,16,TRBJ2-7,.,TGTGCCAGCGGGAGAATTAGGACAGGGCCGTACTACGAGCAGTACTTC,CASGRIRTGPYYEQYF
.,TRBV30,13,TRBJ1-1,.,TGTGCCTGGAGTTTTCAGTTGAACACTGAAGCTTTCTTT,CAWSFQLNTEAFF
.,TRBV12-5,18,TRBJ1-5,.,TGTGCTAGTGGTTTGGTACTCGTAGGGGTTTATAGCAATCAGCCCCAGCATTTT,CASGLVLVGVYSNQPQHF
.,TRBV2,14,TRBJ1-1,.,TGTGCCAGCAAGGTAGGCAGGGAGGATGCTGAAGCTTTCTTT,CASKVGREDAEAFF
.,TRBV5-8,15,TRBJ1-3,.,TGTGCCAGCAGCTTAGAGGCAGCCTCTGGAAACACCATATATTTT,CASSLEAASGNTIYF
.,TRBV6-1,14,TRBJ2-7,.,TGTGCCAGCAGCAAGCCGGGACAAAGCCCCGAGCAGTACTTC,CASSKPGQSPEQYF
TRBD1,TRBV18,16,TRBJ2-3,.,TGTGCCAGCTCACCTGATCAGGGACAGGCAACAGATACGCAGTATTTT,CASSPDQGQATDTQYF
TRBD1,TRBV18,15,TRBJ1-2,.,TGTGCCAGCTCGTCAACAGGGGACGCTAACTATGGCTACACCTTC,CASSSTGDANYGYTF
.,TRBV30,14,TRBJ2-7,once,TGTGCCTGGAGTGTCACCAGGGTGGTTTGGGAGCAGTACTTC,CAWSVTRVVWEQYF
TRBD1,TRBV6-1,19,TRBJ1-6,once,TGTGCCAGCAGTGAAAGGCGGGACAGGGGGAGCTCCTATAATTCACCCCTCCACTTT,CASSERRDRGSSYNSPLHF
TRBD2,TRBV6-4,14,TRBJ2-1,.,TGTGCCAGCAGTGCCGGACTAGCGTACAATGAGCAGTTCTTC,CASSAGLAYNEQFF
TRBD2,TRBV11-3,14,TRBJ2-5,.,TGTGCCAGCAGCTGGACTAGCGGGAGTGAGACCCAGTACTTC,CASSWTSGSETQYF
.,TRBV6-2/TRBV6-3,14,TRBJ1-1,.,TGTGCCAGCAGCCCACAGATAATGAACACTGAAGCTTTCTTT,CASSPQIMNTEAFF
.,TRBV29-1,13,TRBJ1-3,.,TGCAGCGCTAGGACCCGGGGGGGAAACACCATATATTTT,CSARTRGGNTIYF
TRBD2,TRBV24-1,17,TRBJ2-2,.,TGTGCCACCAGTGATGGGGGACTAGCGGGAGTTAAAGGGGAGCTGTTTTTT,CATSDGGLAGVKGELFF
TRBD1,TRBV5-6,17,TRBJ2-1,.,TGTGCCAGCAGCCGAATACGGGACAGAAGCTCCTACAATGAGCAGTTCTTC,CASSRIRDRSSYNEQFF
TRBD1,TRBV6-6,14,TRBJ2-7,.,TGTGCCCTTCGTCGGGGACAGGGGTCCCACGAGCAGTACTTC,CALRRGQGSHEQYF
TRBD1,TRBV7-2,16,TRBJ2-5,.,TGTGCCAGCAGCTTAGCGCGACAGGGAATCCAAGAGACCCAGTACTTC,CASSLARQGIQETQYF
.,TRBV18,14,TRBJ1-5,.,TGTGCCAGCTCACCGGGCGGGACGGATCAGCCCCAGCATTTT,CASSPGGTDQPQHF
TRBD2,TRBV5-6,16,TRBJ2-1,.,TGTGCCAGCAGGACAATACTAGCGGGGGATAACAATGAGCAGTTCTTC,CASRTILAGDNNEQFF
TRBD1,TRBV19,14,TRBJ2-2,.,TGTGCCAGTAGAAGGGACAGGGGGACCGGGGAGCTGTTTTTT,CASRRDRGTGELFF
.,TRBV2,13,TRBJ1-1,.,TGTGCCAGCAGTGACGACTTGAACACTGAAGCTTTCTTT,CASSDDLNTEAFF
.,TRBV7-9,15,TRBJ2-7,.,TGTGCCAGCAGCTTCGGTGGCAGGGTCCCCTACGAGCAGTACTTC,CASSFGGRVPYEQYF